This is a list of T cell receptor beta chains from one sample in a study of blood T cells in healthy people across ages. A single record per CDR3 protein comes from TCRdb applying MiXCR to the 5' RACE reads. The sample carries approximately 780,000 distinct CDR3 sequences, approximately 24% recorded once. In addition, the sample was reused for a study of T cells of mothers and their children.

Sequencing used blood. These receptors all come from a boy aged 5-17 years in good health. Each CDR3 is given with its conserved first and last residue. A D gene is named only where the DNA matches it firmly. Size is stated for part of the rows, as once, few or many counts, or as a class when the clone is expanded.

V gene: TRBV29-1
D gene: -
clone size: -
J gene: TRBJ1-1
CDR3 protein: CSVERQGYEAFF
CDR3 DNA: TGCAGCGTTGAAAGGCAGGGCTATGAAGCTTTCTTT

V gene: TRBV7-8
D gene: TRBD2
clone size: few
J gene: TRBJ2-1
CDR3 protein: CASSLTPGLAGYLELNEQFF
CDR3 DNA: TGTGCCAGCAGCTTGACTCCCGGACTAGCGGGGTACCTAGAACTCAATGAGCAGTTCTTC

V gene: TRBV29-1
D gene: -
clone size: few
J gene: TRBJ2-5
CDR3 protein: CSVVAGTGWDF
CDR3 DNA: TGCAGCGTTGTCGCCGGGACGGGGTGGGACTTC

V gene: TRBV7-9
D gene: -
clone size: -
J gene: TRBJ2-4
CDR3 protein: CASSLQVGVRNIQYF
CDR3 DNA: TGTGCCAGCAGCTTACAAGTAGGGGTGAGGAACATTCAGTACTTC

V gene: TRBV28
D gene: -
clone size: -
J gene: TRBJ1-2
CDR3 protein: CASRPQGTPNYGYTF
CDR3 DNA: TGTGCCAGCAGGCCCCAAGGGACTCCTAACTATGGCTACACCTTC

V gene: TRBV29-1
D gene: -
clone size: -
J gene: TRBJ2-5
CDR3 protein: CGAERGQETQYF
CDR3 DNA: TGCGGCGCCGAAAGGGGTCAAGAGACCCAGTACTTC

V gene: TRBV9
D gene: TRBD1
clone size: few
J gene: TRBJ2-7
CDR3 protein: CASSIGTGKGEQYF
CDR3 DNA: TGTGCCAGCAGCATCGGGACAGGGAAGGGCGAGCAGTACTTC

V gene: TRBV5-1
D gene: TRBD1
clone size: few
J gene: TRBJ2-1
CDR3 protein: CASSLGTGHYNEQFF
CDR3 DNA: TGCGCCAGCAGCTTGGGGACAGGCCACTACAATGAGCAGTTCTTC

V gene: TRBV28
D gene: -
clone size: few
J gene: TRBJ2-5
CDR3 protein: CASRLDVGVETQYF
CDR3 DNA: TGTGCCAGCAGGCTGGACGTAGGTGTGGAGACCCAGTACTTC

V gene: TRBV20-1
D gene: -
clone size: few
J gene: TRBJ2-7
CDR3 protein: CSASKGRRQYF
CDR3 DNA: TGCAGTGCTAGTAAGGGTAGGAGACAGTACTTC

V gene: TRBV2
D gene: -
clone size: -
J gene: TRBJ2-3
CDR3 protein: CASAPADTQYF
CDR3 DNA: TGTGCCAGCGCTCCCGCAGATACGCAGTATTTT

V gene: TRBV12-3/TRBV12-4
D gene: -
clone size: many
J gene: TRBJ2-7
CDR3 protein: CASSPTPYEQYF
CDR3 DNA: TGTGCCAGCAGTCCGACACCGTACGAGCAGTACTTC

V gene: TRBV7-9
D gene: -
clone size: many
J gene: TRBJ2-1
CDR3 protein: CASSLGVQGEQFF
CDR3 DNA: TGTGCCAGCAGCTTAGGGGTCCAGGGGGAGCAGTTCTTC

V gene: TRBV7-9
D gene: -
clone size: -
J gene: TRBJ1-2
CDR3 protein: CASSQISGDGYTF
CDR3 DNA: TGTGCCAGCAGCCAAATATCCGGGGATGGCTACACCTTC

V gene: TRBV11-2
D gene: -
clone size: few
J gene: TRBJ2-6
CDR3 protein: CASSPKVGSGANVLTF
CDR3 DNA: TGTGCCAGCAGCCCCAAGGTGGGCTCTGGGGCCAACGTCCTGACTTTC

V gene: TRBV29-1
D gene: -
clone size: few
J gene: TRBJ2-2
CDR3 protein: CSVLGERAANTGELFF
CDR3 DNA: TGCAGCGTTCTGGGGGAACGTGCCGCGAACACCGGGGAGCTGTTTTTT

V gene: TRBV9
D gene: -
clone size: -
J gene: TRBJ2-4
CDR3 protein: CASSVDPGGGAKNIQYF
CDR3 DNA: TGTGCCAGCAGCGTAGACCCGGGTGGGGGAGCCAAAAACATTCAGTACTTC

V gene: TRBV30
D gene: TRBD2
clone size: -
J gene: TRBJ2-5
CDR3 protein: CAWSVGSASGGETQYF
CDR3 DNA: TGTGCCTGGAGTGTAGGGTCGGCTAGCGGGGGGGAGACCCAGTACTTC

V gene: TRBV12-3/TRBV12-4
D gene: -
clone size: -
J gene: TRBJ2-2
CDR3 protein: CATSGQNTGELFF
CDR3 DNA: TGTGCCACCAGCGGGCAGAACACCGGGGAGCTGTTTTTT

V gene: TRBV6-6
D gene: TRBD1
clone size: -
J gene: TRBJ2-7
CDR3 protein: CASSYPGQGVYEQYF
CDR3 DNA: TGTGCCAGCAGTTATCCGGGACAGGGGGTATACGAGCAGTACTTC

V gene: TRBV28
D gene: TRBD1
clone size: -
J gene: TRBJ2-2
CDR3 protein: CASSLGTGSGELFF
CDR3 DNA: TGTGCCAGCAGTTTGGGGACAGGGTCCGGGGAGCTGTTTTTT

V gene: TRBV5-1
D gene: TRBD1
clone size: -
J gene: TRBJ2-1
CDR3 protein: CASSLEGGQVYNEQFF
CDR3 DNA: TGCGCCAGCAGCTTGGAAGGGGGACAGGTCTACAATGAGCAGTTCTTC

V gene: TRBV18
D gene: -
clone size: -
J gene: TRBJ2-2
CDR3 protein: CASSPPTPTGELFF
CDR3 DNA: TGTGCCAGCTCACCACCGACCCCAACCGGGGAGCTGTTTTTT

V gene: TRBV7-9
D gene: -
clone size: few
J gene: TRBJ2-6
CDR3 protein: CASSLAGVEANVLTF
CDR3 DNA: TGTGCCAGCAGCTTAGCAGGGGTTGAGGCCAACGTCCTGACTTTC

V gene: TRBV4-1
D gene: -
clone size: few
J gene: TRBJ1-1
CDR3 protein: CASSQEGRGVSEAFF
CDR3 DNA: TGCGCCAGCAGCCAAGAAGGGCGCGGGGTATCTGAAGCTTTCTTT

V gene: TRBV28
D gene: -
clone size: -
J gene: TRBJ2-7
CDR3 protein: CASSSRTRGVVYEQYF
CDR3 DNA: TGTGCCAGCAGTTCCCGGACGAGGGGGGTTGTCTACGAGCAGTACTTC

V gene: TRBV5-4
D gene: TRBD2
clone size: few
J gene: TRBJ2-3
CDR3 protein: CTSRTTSGGITDTQYF
CDR3 DNA: TGTACCAGCAGAACGACTAGCGGGGGGATCACAGATACGCAGTATTTT

V gene: TRBV7-3
D gene: -
clone size: few
J gene: TRBJ2-5
CDR3 protein: CASSLNGREQETQYF
CDR3 DNA: TGTGCCAGCAGCTTAAACGGCAGGGAACAAGAGACCCAGTACTTC

V gene: TRBV6-1
D gene: TRBD1
clone size: -
J gene: TRBJ2-5
CDR3 protein: CATDVGQQETQYF
CDR3 DNA: TGTGCCACCGACGTGGGACAGCAAGAGACCCAGTACTTC

V gene: TRBV12-3/TRBV12-4
D gene: TRBD1
clone size: few
J gene: TRBJ1-1
CDR3 protein: CASRPPGGGAEAFF
CDR3 DNA: TGTGCCAGCAGGCCTCCAGGGGGAGGTGCTGAAGCTTTCTTT

V gene: TRBV11-2
D gene: TRBD2
clone size: -
J gene: TRBJ2-5
CDR3 protein: CASSLGASGGVVWETQYF
CDR3 DNA: TGTGCCAGCAGCTTAGGGGCTTCGGGGGGGGTTGTATGGGAGACCCAGTACTTC

V gene: TRBV7-3
D gene: TRBD2
clone size: -
J gene: TRBJ2-5
CDR3 protein: CASSLILAGGQETQYF
CDR3 DNA: TGTGCCAGCAGCTTAATATTGGCGGGGGGGCAAGAGACCCAGTACTTC

V gene: TRBV20-1
D gene: -
clone size: few
J gene: TRBJ1-4
CDR3 protein: CSARQDNEKLFF
CDR3 DNA: TGCAGTGCTAGACAGGATAATGAAAAACTGTTTTTT

V gene: TRBV12-3/TRBV12-4
D gene: -
clone size: -
J gene: TRBJ2-3
CDR3 protein: CASSISVRPGTQYF
CDR3 DNA: TGTGCCAGCAGTATCTCAGTCAGGCCAGGTACGCAGTATTTT

V gene: TRBV29-1
D gene: TRBD2
clone size: few
J gene: TRBJ2-5
CDR3 protein: CSAERGGGQETQYF
CDR3 DNA: TGCAGCGCCGAGCGTGGGGGGGGTCAAGAGACCCAGTACTTC

V gene: TRBV10-2
D gene: -
clone size: many
J gene: TRBJ2-2
CDR3 protein: CASGHGELFF
CDR3 DNA: TGCGCCAGCGGGCACGGGGAGCTGTTTTTT

V gene: TRBV12-3/TRBV12-4
D gene: -
clone size: -
J gene: TRBJ2-1
CDR3 protein: CASGLWQRYNEQFF
CDR3 DNA: TGTGCCAGCGGACTTTGGCAGAGATACAATGAGCAGTTCTTC

V gene: TRBV6-2/TRBV6-3
D gene: TRBD2
clone size: -
J gene: TRBJ2-7
CDR3 protein: CASSYNPTSGALHYEQYF
CDR3 DNA: TGTGCCAGCAGTTATAATCCCACTAGCGGGGCCCTCCACTACGAGCAGTACTTC

V gene: TRBV6-1
D gene: -
clone size: few
J gene: TRBJ1-5
CDR3 protein: CASNLVNQPQHF
CDR3 DNA: TGTGCCAGCAATCTTGTGAATCAGCCCCAGCATTTT

V gene: TRBV28
D gene: TRBD2
clone size: -
J gene: TRBJ2-5
CDR3 protein: CASSSWGRRGRETQYF
CDR3 DNA: TGTGCCAGCAGTTCGTGGGGACGGCGGGGGAGAGAGACCCAGTACTTC

V gene: TRBV18
D gene: -
clone size: few
J gene: TRBJ2-7
CDR3 protein: CASSLQETYEQYF
CDR3 DNA: TGTGCCAGCTCACTACAGGAGACCTACGAGCAGTACTTC

V gene: TRBV12-3/TRBV12-4
D gene: -
clone size: -
J gene: TRBJ2-2
CDR3 protein: CASSRPVPPGELFF
CDR3 DNA: TGTGCCAGCAGCCGCCCTGTCCCCCCCGGGGAGCTGTTTTTT

V gene: TRBV20-1
D gene: -
clone size: few
J gene: TRBJ2-7
CDR3 protein: CSAVNTGDPPNYEQYF
CDR3 DNA: TGCAGTGCTGTGAATACAGGTGACCCCCCCAACTACGAGCAGTACTTC

V gene: TRBV7-9
D gene: -
clone size: few
J gene: TRBJ2-5
CDR3 protein: CASSLDQQIETQYF
CDR3 DNA: TGTGCCAGCAGCTTAGATCAGCAGATAGAGACCCAGTACTTC

V gene: TRBV7-9
D gene: -
clone size: -
J gene: TRBJ2-2
CDR3 protein: CASSETGLQLAGELFF
CDR3 DNA: TGTGCCAGCAGCGAAACCGGGCTACAGCTCGCCGGGGAGCTGTTTTTT

V gene: TRBV6-6
D gene: TRBD2
clone size: -
J gene: TRBJ2-5
CDR3 protein: CASSYKASGTGGTQYF
CDR3 DNA: TGTGCCAGCAGTTATAAGGCTAGCGGGACTGGTGGGACCCAGTACTTC

V gene: TRBV6-5
D gene: TRBD2
clone size: -
J gene: TRBJ2-5
CDR3 protein: CASSLSGALETQYF
CDR3 DNA: TGTGCCAGCAGCCTCAGCGGGGCCCTAGAGACCCAGTACTTC

V gene: TRBV4-1
D gene: -
clone size: -
J gene: TRBJ2-7
CDR3 protein: CASSQVLGNAYEQYF
CDR3 DNA: TGCGCCAGCAGCCAGGTCTTGGGCAATGCCTACGAGCAGTACTTC

V gene: TRBV7-8
D gene: -
clone size: few
J gene: TRBJ2-7
CDR3 protein: CASSSPPTGGVRTYEQYF
CDR3 DNA: TGTGCCAGCAGTTCACCCCCAACGGGGGGCGTAAGAACCTACGAGCAGTACTTC

V gene: TRBV6-2/TRBV6-3
D gene: -
clone size: -
J gene: TRBJ2-7
CDR3 protein: CASSTMRRLDEQYF
CDR3 DNA: TGTGCCAGCAGTACGATGCGGAGGTTGGACGAGCAGTACTTC

V gene: TRBV19
D gene: TRBD1
clone size: -
J gene: TRBJ1-2
CDR3 protein: CASSMGRGISGYTF
CDR3 DNA: TGTGCCAGTAGTATGGGCAGGGGGATCTCTGGCTACACCTTC

V gene: TRBV7-6
D gene: -
clone size: -
J gene: TRBJ2-7
CDR3 protein: CASSPTPFPYEQYF
CDR3 DNA: TGTGCCAGCAGCCCGACACCTTTCCCTTACGAGCAGTACTTC

V gene: TRBV30
D gene: -
clone size: few
J gene: TRBJ1-1
CDR3 protein: CAWGGFTNTEAFF
CDR3 DNA: TGTGCCTGGGGTGGATTTACAAACACTGAAGCTTTCTTT

V gene: TRBV7-9
D gene: -
clone size: few
J gene: TRBJ1-6
CDR3 protein: CASSLETGRSPLHF
CDR3 DNA: TGTGCCAGCAGCTTAGAAACAGGTAGATCACCCCTCCACTTT

V gene: TRBV7-9
D gene: -
clone size: -
J gene: TRBJ2-1
CDR3 protein: CASSLDPGALDEQFF
CDR3 DNA: TGTGCCAGCAGCTTGGACCCGGGGGCCTTGGATGAGCAGTTCTTC